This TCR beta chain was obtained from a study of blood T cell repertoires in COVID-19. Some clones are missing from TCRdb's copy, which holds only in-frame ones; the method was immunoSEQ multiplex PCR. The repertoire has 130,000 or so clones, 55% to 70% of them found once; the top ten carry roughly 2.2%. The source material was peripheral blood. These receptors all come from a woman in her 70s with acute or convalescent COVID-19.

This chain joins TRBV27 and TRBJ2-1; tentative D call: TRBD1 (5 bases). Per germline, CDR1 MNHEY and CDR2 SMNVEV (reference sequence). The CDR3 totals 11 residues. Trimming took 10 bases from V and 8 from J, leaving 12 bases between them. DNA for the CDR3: TGTGCCATCCTCAGGGTGGATGAGCAGTTCTTC. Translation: CAILRVDEQFF.